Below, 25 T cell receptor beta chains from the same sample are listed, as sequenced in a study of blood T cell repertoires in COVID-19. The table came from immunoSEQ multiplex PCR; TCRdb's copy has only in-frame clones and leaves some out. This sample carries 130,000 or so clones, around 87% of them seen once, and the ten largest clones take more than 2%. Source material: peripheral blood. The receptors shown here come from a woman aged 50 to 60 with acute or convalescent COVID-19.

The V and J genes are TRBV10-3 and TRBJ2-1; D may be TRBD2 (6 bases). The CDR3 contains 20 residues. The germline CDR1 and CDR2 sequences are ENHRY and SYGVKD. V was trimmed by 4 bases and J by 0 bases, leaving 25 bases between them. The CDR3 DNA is TGTGCCATCAGTGCCACTACCCCTAGCGCCGTAGCGAGCTCCTACAATGAGCAGTTCTTC. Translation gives CAISATTPSAVASSYNEQFF.

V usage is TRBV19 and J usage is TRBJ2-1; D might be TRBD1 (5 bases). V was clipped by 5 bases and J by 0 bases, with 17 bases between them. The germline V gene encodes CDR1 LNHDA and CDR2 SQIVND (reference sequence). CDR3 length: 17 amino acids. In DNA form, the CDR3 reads TGTGCCAGTAGTTTTAAGGGGTCACACTTCTCCTACAATGAGCAGTTCTTC. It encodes CASSFKGSHFSYNEQFF.

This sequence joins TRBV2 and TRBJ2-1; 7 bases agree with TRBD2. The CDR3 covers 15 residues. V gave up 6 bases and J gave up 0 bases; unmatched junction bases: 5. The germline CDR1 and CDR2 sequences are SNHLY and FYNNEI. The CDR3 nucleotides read TGTGCCAGCAGCCCCGGGACTAACTCCTACAATGAGCAGTTCTTC. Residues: CASSPGTNSYNEQFF.

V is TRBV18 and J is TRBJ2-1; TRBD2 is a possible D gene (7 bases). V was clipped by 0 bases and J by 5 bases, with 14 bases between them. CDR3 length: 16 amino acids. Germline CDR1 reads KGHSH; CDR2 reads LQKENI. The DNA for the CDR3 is TGTGCCAGCTCACCACCGGGGGCGGGGGCTAACAATGAGCAGTTCTTC. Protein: CASSPPGAGANNEQFF.

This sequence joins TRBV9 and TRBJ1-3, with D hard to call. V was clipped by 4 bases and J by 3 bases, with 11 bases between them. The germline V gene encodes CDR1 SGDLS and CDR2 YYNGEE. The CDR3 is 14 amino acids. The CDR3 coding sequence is TGTGCCAGCAGCCTCAGGAGGGATGGAAACACCATATATTTT. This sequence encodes CASSLRRDGNTIYF.

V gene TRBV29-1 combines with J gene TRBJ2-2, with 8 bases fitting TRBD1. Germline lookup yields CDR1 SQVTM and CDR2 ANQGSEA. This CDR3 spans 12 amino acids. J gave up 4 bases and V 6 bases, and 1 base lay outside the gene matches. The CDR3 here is CSVRGPTGELFF. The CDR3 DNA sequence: TGCAGCGTCAGGGGGCCCACCGGGGAGCTGTTTTTT.

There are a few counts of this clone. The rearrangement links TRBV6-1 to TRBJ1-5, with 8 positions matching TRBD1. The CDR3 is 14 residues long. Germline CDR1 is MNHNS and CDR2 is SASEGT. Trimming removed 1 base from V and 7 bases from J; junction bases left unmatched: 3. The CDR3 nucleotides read TGTGCCAGCAGTGAAGGGACAGGGTTACAGCCCCAGCATTTT. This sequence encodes CASSEGTGLQPQHF.

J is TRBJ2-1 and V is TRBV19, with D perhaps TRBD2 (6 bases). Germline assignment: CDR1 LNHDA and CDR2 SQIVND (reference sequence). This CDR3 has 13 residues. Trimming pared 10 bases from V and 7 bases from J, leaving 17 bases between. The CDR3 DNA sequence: TGTGCCACCAAAGGAGGGCTAGAGAATGAGCAGTTCTTC. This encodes CATKGGLENEQFF.

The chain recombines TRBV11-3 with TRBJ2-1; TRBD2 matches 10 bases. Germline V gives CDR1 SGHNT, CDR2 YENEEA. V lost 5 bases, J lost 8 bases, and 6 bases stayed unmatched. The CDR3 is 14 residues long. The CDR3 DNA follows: TGTGCCAGCAGCCTTGAAGCGGGGGGGCATGAGCAGTTCTTC. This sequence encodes CASSLEAGGHEQFF.

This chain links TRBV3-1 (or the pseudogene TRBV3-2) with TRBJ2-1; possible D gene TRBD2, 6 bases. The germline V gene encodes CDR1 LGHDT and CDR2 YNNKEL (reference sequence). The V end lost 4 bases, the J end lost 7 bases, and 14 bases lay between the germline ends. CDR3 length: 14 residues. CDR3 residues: CASSPGGVSNEQFF. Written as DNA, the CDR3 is TGTGCCAGCAGCCCAGGCGGGGTATCAAATGAGCAGTTCTTC.

The CDR3: CAISDRVEAKNIQYF. CDR3 coding DNA: TGTGCCATCAGTGACAGGGTGGAGGCCAAAAACATTCAGTACTTC. The chain is built from TRBV10-3 and TRBJ2-4; TRBD1 is a possible D gene (5 bases). The CDR3 contains 15 residues. V was shortened by 3 bases and J by 1 base, with 10 bases between the two germline ends. The germline CDR1 and CDR2 sequences are ENHRY and SYGVKD.

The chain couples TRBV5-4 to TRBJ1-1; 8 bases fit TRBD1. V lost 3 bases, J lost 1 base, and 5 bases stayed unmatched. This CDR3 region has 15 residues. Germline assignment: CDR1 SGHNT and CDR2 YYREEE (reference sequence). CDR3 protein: CASSYMDRANTEAFF. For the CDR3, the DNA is TGTGCCAGCAGCTATATGGACAGGGCGAACACTGAAGCTTTCTTT.

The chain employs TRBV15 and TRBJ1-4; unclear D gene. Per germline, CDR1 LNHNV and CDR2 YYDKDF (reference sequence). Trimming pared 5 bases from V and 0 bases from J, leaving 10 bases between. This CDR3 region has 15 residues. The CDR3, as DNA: TGTGCCACCAGCCGGACCGGGGCAACTAATGAAAAACTGTTTTTT. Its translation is CATSRTGATNEKLFF.

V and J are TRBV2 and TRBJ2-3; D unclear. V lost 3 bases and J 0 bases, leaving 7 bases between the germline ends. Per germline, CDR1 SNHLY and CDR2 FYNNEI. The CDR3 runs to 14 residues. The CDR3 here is CASSETPSTDTQYF. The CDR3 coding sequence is TGTGCCAGCAGTGAGACACCAAGCACAGATACGCAGTATTTT. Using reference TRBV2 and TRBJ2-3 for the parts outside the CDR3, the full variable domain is EPEVTQTPSHQVTQMGQEVILRCVPISNHLYFYWYRQILGQKVEFLVSFYNNEISEKSEIFDDQFSVERPDGSNFTLKIRSTKLEDSAMYFCASSETPSTDTQYFGPGTRLTVL.

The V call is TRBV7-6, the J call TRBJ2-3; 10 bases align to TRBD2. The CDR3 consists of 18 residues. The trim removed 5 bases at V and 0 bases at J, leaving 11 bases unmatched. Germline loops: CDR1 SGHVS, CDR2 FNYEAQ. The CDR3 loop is CASSKGAGGPTSTDTQYF. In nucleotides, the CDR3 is TGTGCCAGCAGCAAAGGAGCGGGGGGGCCCACTAGCACAGATACGCAGTATTTT.

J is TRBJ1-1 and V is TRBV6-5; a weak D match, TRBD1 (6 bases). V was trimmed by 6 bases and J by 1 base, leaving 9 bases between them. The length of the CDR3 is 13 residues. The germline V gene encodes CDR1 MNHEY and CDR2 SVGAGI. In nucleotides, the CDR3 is TGTGCCAGCAGCCAACAGGGGAACACTGAAGCTTTCTTT. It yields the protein CASSQQGNTEAFF.

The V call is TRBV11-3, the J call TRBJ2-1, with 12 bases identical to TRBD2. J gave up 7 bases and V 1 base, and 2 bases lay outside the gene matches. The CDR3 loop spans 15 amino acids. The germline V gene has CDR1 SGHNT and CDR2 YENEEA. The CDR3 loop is CASSLGLAGENEQFF. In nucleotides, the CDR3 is TGTGCCAGCAGCTTAGGACTAGCGGGAGAAAATGAGCAGTTCTTC.

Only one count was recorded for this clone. The CDR3 loop reads CASSIAGTSGYEQYF. The CDR3 bases are TGTGCCAGTAGTATAGCGGGGACTAGCGGATACGAGCAGTACTTC. This rearrangement joins TRBV19 to TRBJ2-7; 11 bases are a match to TRBD2. The length of the CDR3 is 15 residues. Germline values: CDR1 LNHDA, CDR2 SQIVND (reference sequence). J gave up 4 bases and V 1 base, and 3 bases lay outside the gene matches.

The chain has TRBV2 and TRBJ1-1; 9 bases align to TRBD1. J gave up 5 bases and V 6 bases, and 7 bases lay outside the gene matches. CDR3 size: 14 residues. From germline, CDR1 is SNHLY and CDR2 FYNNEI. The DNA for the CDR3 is TGTGCCAGCAGAGGGACAGGGATCGAGACTGAAGCTTTCTTT. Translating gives CASRGTGIETEAFF.

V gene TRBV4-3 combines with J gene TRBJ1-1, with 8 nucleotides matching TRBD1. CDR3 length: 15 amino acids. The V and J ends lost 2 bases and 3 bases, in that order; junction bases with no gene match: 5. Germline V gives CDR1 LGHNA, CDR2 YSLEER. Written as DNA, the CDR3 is TGCGCCAGCAGCCAATATCAGGGGGCGTACACTGAAGCTTTCTTT. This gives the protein CASSQYQGAYTEAFF.

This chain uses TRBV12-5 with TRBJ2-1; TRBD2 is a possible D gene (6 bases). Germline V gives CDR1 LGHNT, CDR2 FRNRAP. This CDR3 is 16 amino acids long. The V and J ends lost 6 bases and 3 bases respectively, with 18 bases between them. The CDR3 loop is CASGGGLEPYYNEQFF. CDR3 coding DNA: TGTGCTAGTGGGGGGGGACTCGAACCTTACTACAATGAGCAGTTCTTC.

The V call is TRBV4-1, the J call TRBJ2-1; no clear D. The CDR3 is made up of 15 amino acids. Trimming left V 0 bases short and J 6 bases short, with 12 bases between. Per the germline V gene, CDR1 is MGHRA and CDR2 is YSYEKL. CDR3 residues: CASSQDPSRPNEQFF. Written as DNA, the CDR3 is TGCGCCAGCAGCCAAGATCCGAGCAGGCCCAATGAGCAGTTCTTC.

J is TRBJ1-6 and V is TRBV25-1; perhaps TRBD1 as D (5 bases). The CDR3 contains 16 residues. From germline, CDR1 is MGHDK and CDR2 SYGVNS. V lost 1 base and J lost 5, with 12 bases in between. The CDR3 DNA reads TGTGCCAGCAGTGAATGGTGGACATCAGATAATTCACCCCTCCACTTT. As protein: CASSEWWTSDNSPLHF.

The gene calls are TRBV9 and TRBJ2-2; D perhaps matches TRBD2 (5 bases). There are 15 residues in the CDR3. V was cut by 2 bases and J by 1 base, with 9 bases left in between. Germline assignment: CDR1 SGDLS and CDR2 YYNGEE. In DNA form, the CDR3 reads TGTGCCAGCAGCGTTGGCGGGCTGAACACCGGGGAGCTGTTTTTT. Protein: CASSVGGLNTGELFF.

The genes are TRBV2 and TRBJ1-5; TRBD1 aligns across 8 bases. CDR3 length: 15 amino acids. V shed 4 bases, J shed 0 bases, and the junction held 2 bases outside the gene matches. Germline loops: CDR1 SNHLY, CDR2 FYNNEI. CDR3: CASSGTGYSNQPQHF. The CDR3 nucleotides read TGTGCCAGCAGTGGGACAGGGTATAGCAATCAGCCCCAGCATTTT.